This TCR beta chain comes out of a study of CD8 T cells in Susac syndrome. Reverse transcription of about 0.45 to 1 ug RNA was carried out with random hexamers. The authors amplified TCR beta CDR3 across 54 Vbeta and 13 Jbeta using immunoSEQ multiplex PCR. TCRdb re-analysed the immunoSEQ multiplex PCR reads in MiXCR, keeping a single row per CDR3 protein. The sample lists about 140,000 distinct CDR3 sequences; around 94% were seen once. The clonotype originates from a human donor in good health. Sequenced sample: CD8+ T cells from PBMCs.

CDR3 protein: CASSSTTGPTYNEQFF. CDR3 sequence (DNA): TGTGCCAGCAGCTCAACCACGGGTCCAACTTACAATGAGCAGTTCTTC. This chain links TRBV7-9 with TRBJ2-1; no firm D call. Trimming took 4 bases from V and 4 from J, leaving 17 bases between them. Germline-derived CDR1 and CDR2 are SEHNR and FQNEAQ (reference sequence). This CDR3 has 16 residues.